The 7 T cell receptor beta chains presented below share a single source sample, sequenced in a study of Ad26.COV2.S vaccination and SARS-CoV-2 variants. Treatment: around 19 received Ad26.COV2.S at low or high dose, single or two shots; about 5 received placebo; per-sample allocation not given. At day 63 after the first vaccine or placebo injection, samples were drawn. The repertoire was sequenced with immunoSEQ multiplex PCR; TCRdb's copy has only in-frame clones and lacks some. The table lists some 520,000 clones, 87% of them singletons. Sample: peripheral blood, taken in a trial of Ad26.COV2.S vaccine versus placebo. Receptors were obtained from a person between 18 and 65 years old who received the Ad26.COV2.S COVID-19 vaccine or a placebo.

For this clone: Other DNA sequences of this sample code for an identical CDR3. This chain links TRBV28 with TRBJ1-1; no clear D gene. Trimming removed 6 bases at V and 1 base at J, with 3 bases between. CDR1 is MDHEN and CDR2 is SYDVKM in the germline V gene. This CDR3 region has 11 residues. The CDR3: CASSPNTEAFF. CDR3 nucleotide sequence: TGTGCCAGCAGCCCGAACACTGAAGCTTTCTTT.

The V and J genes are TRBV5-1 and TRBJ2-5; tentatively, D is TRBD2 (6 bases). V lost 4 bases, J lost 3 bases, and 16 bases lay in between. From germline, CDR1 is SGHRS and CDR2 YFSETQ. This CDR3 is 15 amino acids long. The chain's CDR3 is CASSLEGRGKETQYF. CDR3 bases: TGCGCCAGCAGCCTCGAAGGTCGGGGGAAAGAGACCCAGTACTTC.

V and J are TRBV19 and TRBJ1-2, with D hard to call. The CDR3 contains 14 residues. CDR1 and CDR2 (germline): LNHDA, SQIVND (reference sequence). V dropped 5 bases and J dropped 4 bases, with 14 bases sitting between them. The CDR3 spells CASSEWEPSYGYTF. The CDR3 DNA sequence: TGTGCCAGTAGTGAATGGGAGCCAAGCTATGGCTACACCTTC.

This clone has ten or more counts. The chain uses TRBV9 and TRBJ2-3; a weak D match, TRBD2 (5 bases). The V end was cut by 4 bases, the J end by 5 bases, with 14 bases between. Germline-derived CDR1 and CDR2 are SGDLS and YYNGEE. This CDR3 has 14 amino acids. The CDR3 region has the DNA TGTGCCAGCAGCTCGAATCCGGGAAGAGATACGCAGTATTTT. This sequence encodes CASSSNPGRDTQYF.

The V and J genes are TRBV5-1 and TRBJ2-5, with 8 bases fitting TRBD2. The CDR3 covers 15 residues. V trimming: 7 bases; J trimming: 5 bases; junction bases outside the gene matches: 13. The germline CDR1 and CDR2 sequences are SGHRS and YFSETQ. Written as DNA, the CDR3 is TGCGCCAGCGCCTTTCTCAGCGGGAGCTGGGAGACCCAGTACTTC. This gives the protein CASAFLSGSWETQYF.

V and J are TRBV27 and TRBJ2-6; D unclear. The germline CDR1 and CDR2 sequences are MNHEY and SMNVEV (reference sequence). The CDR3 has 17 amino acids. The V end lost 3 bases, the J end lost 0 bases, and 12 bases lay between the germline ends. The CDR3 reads CASSFGSGRSGANVLTF. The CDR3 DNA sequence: TGTGCCAGCAGTTTTGGATCGGGCCGCTCTGGGGCCAACGTCCTGACTTTC. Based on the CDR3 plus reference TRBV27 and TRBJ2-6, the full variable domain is EAQVTQNPRYLITVTGKKLTVTCSQNMNHEYMSWYRQDPGLGLRQIYYSMNVEVTDKGDVPEGYKVSRKEKRNFPLILESPSPNQTSLYFCASSFGSGRSGANVLTFGAGSRLTVL.

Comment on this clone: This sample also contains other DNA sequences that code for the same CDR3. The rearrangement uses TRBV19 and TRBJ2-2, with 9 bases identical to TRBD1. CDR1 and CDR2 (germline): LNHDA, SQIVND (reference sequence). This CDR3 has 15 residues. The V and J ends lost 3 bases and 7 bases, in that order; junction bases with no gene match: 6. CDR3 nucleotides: TGTGCCAGTAGTATCATACAGGGGGCTGGCGGGGAGCTGTTTTTT. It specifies CASSIIQGAGGELFF.